A single T cell receptor beta chain is shown here with its context. Original processing methods: By means of reference gene primer amplification, nucleated cell counts were estimated. TCRdb's copy holds only in-frame clones and misses some; the assay was immunoSEQ multiplex PCR. The DNA was the basis for D and trimming; V, J and clone size are from that table. The table has some 99,000 clones, 81% seen once. V gave up 8 bases and J gave up 5 bases, with 15 bases separating them. The CDR3 is 13 amino acids. From germline, CDR1 is MNHEY and CDR2 SMNVEV (reference sequence). This entry belongs to a study of blood T cell repertoires in COVID-19. Study as a whole: The cDNA or gDNA used as material had been derived from T cells, B-cell-depleted T cells, or PBMCs.

This clonotype originated in an elderly woman with acute or convalescent COVID-19. Sample: peripheral blood. The J gene is TRBJ1-1, the V gene TRBV27; D might be TRBD1 (5 bases). CDR3 loop: CASCGRGITEAFF. The CDR3 DNA follows: TGTGCCAGCTGCGGACGGGGGATTACTGAAGCTTTCTTT.